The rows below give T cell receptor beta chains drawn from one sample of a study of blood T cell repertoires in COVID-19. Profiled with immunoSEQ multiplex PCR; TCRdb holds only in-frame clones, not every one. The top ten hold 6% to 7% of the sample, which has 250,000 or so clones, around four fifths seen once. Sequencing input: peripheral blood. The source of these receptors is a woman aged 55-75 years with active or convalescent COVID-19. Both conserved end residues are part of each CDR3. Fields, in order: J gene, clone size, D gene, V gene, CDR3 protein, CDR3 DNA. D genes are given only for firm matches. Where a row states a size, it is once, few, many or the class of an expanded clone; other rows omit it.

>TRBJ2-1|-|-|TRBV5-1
CASSPGSSYNEQFF
TGCGCCAGCAGCCCCGGGAGCTCCTACAATGAGCAGTTCTTC
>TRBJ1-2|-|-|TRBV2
CASTPDRLYGYTF
TGTGCCAGCACCCCGGACAGATTGTATGGCTACACCTTC
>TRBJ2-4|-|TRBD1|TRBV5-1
CASSLQGRENIQYF
TGCGCCAGCAGCTTACAGGGGCGGGAAAACATTCAGTACTTC
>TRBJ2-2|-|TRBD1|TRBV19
CASRDRGTGELFF
TGTGCCAGTAGGGACAGGGGCACCGGGGAGCTGTTTTTT
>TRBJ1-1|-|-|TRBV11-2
CASSLAAGVGTEAFF
TGTGCCAGCAGCTTAGCGGCGGGTGTGGGCACTGAAGCTTTCTTT
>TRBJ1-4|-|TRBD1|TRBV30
CAWSDPPDRVRREKLFF
TGTGCCTGGAGTGACCCCCCCGACAGGGTAAGAAGGGAAAAACTGTTTTTT
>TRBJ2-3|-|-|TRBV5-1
CASAEADTQYF
TGCGCCAGCGCGGAGGCAGATACGCAGTATTTT
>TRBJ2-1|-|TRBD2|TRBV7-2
CASSLLLAGETNEQFF
TGTGCCAGCAGCTTGCTACTAGCGGGAGAAACCAATGAGCAGTTCTTC
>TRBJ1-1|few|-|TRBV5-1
CASLGGLGLISLMNTEAFF
TGCGCCAGCTTAGGAGGGTTGGGGTTGATAAGCTTAATGAACACTGAAGCTTTCTTT
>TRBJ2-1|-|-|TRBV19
CASSNRQIPYNEQFF
TGTGCCAGTAGCAATCGACAGATTCCTTACAATGAGCAGTTCTTC
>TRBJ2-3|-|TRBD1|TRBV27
CASSWDRGTDTQYF
TGTGCCAGCAGTTGGGACAGGGGCACAGATACGCAGTATTTT
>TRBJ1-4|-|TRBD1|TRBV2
CASMGTGGDEKLFF
TGTGCCAGCATGGGGACAGGGGGCGATGAAAAACTGTTTTTT
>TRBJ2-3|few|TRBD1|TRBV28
CASSSSGTGGWNTQYF
TGTGCCAGCAGTTCCTCCGGGACAGGGGGCTGGAATACGCAGTATTTT
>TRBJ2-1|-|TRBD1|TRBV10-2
CASRRGQGYNEQFF
TGCGCCAGCAGGAGGGGGCAAGGTTACAATGAGCAGTTCTTC
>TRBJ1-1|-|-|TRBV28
CASSFQLGGTEAFF
TGTGCCAGCAGTTTCCAGTTGGGAGGCACTGAAGCTTTCTTT
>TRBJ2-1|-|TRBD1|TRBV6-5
CASSRTGFDEQFF
TGTGCCAGCAGTAGGACAGGGTTCGATGAGCAGTTCTTC
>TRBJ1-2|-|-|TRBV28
CASTGLFSNYGYTF
TGTGCCAGCACCGGACTTTTTTCGAACTATGGCTACACCTTC
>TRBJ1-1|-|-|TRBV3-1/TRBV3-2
CAGSQNFGAVGNTEAFF
TGTGCCGGCAGCCAGAACTTTGGGGCCGTGGGGAACACTGAAGCTTTCTTT
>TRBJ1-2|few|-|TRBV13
CATKGARVSYGYTF
TGTGCCACCAAAGGGGCCAGGGTTAGCTATGGCTACACCTTC
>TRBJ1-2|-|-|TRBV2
CASSESGEGYTF
TGTGCCAGCAGTGAATCCGGGGAAGGCTACACCTTC
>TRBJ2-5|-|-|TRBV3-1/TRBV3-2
CASSQAGRETQYF
TGTGCCAGCAGCCAAGCGGGAAGAGAAACCCAGTACTTC
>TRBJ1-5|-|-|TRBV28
CASKNRGPIAMPQHF
TGTGCCAGCAAGAACAGAGGGCCCATTGCTATGCCCCAGCATTTT
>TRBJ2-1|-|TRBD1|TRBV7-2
CASSKGWDRGASYNEQFF
TGTGCCAGCAGCAAAGGCTGGGACAGGGGGGCCTCCTACAATGAGCAGTTCTTC
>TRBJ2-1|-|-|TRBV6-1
CASSDRFRAASEEQFF
TGTGCCAGCAGTGACCGGTTCAGGGCAGCGTCGGAGGAGCAGTTCTTC
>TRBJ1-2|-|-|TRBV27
CASRAPLGSIAHDYGYTF
TGTGCCAGCAGAGCCCCTTTAGGGAGTATCGCCCACGACTATGGCTACACCTTC
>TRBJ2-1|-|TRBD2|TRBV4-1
CARGGRHEQFF
TGCGCCCGGGGCGGGAGACATGAGCAGTTCTTC
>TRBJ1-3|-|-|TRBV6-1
CASSAVTGTFSGNTIYF
TGTGCCAGCAGTGCTGTAACAGGGACCTTCTCTGGAAACACCATATATTTT
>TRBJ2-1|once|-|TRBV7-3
CASSDERYNEQFF
TGTGCCAGCAGCGATGAGAGATACAATGAGCAGTTCTTC
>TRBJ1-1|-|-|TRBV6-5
CASSPLRDTEAFF
TGTGCCAGCAGTCCCCTGAGGGACACTGAAGCTTTCTTT
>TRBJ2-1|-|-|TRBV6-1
CASSSFGIQGEQFF
TGTGCCAGCAGTTCCTTCGGGATACAGGGAGAGCAGTTCTTC
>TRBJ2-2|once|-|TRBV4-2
CASSQGRRAGELFF
TGTGCCAGCAGCCAAGGGAGGAGGGCCGGGGAGCTGTTTTTT
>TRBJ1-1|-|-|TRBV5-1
CASRAAHLDTEAFF
TGCGCCAGCAGGGCGGCGCACTTGGACACTGAAGCTTTCTTT
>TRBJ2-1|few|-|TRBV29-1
CSVRPAVNEQFF
TGCAGCGTTAGACCAGCGGTGAATGAGCAGTTCTTC
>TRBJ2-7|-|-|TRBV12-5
CASGLGEKGYEQYF
TGTGCTAGTGGTTTGGGTGAAAAGGGGTACGAGCAGTACTTC
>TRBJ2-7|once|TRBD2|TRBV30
CAWSVSLAGVEQYF
TGTGCCTGGAGTGTATCCCTAGCGGGAGTTGAGCAGTACTTC
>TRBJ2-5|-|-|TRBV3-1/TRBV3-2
CASSHFTHQETQYF
TGTGCCAGCAGCCATTTTACTCACCAAGAGACCCAGTACTTC
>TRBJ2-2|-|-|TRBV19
CASSIAQGNTGELFF
TGTGCCAGTAGTATAGCACAGGGCAACACCGGGGAGCTGTTTTTT
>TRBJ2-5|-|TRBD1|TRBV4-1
CASSQTGTGGETQYF
TGCGCCAGCAGCCAAACCGGGACAGGGGGGGAGACCCAGTACTTC
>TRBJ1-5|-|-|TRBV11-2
CASSLTGEWRQPQHF
TGTGCCAGCAGCCTAACGGGGGAATGGCGACAGCCCCAGCATTTT
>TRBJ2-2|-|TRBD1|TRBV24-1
CATSNRGVARGNTGELFF
TGTGCCACCAGTAACAGGGGAGTCGCGAGGGGGAACACCGGGGAGCTGTTTTTT
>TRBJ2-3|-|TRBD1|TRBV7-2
CASSRDSASTDTQYF
TGTGCCAGCAGCCGGGACAGCGCTAGCACAGATACGCAGTATTTT
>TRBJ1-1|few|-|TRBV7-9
CASSLEQGNTEAFF
TGTGCCAGCAGCTTAGAACAGGGGAACACTGAAGCTTTCTTT
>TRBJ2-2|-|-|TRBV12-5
CASGLVPPGKTTGELFF
TGTGCTAGTGGTTTGGTACCCCCGGGGAAAACCACCGGGGAGCTGTTTTTT
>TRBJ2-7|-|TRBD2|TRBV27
CASSLTSGEVSYEQYF
TGTGCCAGCAGTTTGACTAGCGGAGAAGTGTCCTACGAGCAGTACTTC
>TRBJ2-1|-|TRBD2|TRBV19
CASSIGLGSYNEQFF
TGTGCCAGTAGTATTGGACTAGGGTCGTACAATGAGCAGTTCTTC
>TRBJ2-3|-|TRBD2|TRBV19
CASSAGLAGDTDTQYF
TGTGCCAGTAGTGCGGGACTAGCGGGGGACACAGATACGCAGTATTTT
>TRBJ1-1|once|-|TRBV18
CASSRAPPPVRNTEAFF
TGTGCCAGCTCACGCGCTCCGCCGCCGGTGAGGAACACTGAAGCTTTCTTT
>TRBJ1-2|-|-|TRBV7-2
CASSLDGRRNYGYTF
TGTGCCAGCAGCTTAGACGGCAGGCGTAACTATGGCTACACCTTC
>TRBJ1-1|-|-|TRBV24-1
CATRGAANTEAFF
TGTGCCACCAGGGGAGCGGCGAACACTGAAGCTTTCTTT
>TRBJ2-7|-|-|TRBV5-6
CASSLAGQYEQYF
TGTGCCAGCAGCTTGGCCGGACAGTACGAGCAGTACTTC
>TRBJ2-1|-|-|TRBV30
CAWSLIMTGSYNEQFF
TGTGCCTGGAGCCTTATTATGACAGGTTCCTACAATGAGCAGTTCTTC
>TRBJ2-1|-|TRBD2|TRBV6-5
CASSYVSSGSNEQFF
TGTGCCAGCAGTTACGTCTCTAGCGGGAGCAATGAGCAGTTCTTC
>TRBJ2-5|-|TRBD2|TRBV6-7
CASSSAGGALETQYF
TGTGCCAGCAGTTCGGCGGGGGGGGCATTAGAGACCCAGTACTTC
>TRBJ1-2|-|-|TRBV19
CASSIERSGYGYTF
TGTGCCAGTAGTATCGAAAGGTCAGGCTATGGCTACACCTTC
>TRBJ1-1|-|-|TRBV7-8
CASSSGVPTLNTEAFF
TGTGCCAGCAGCTCGGGAGTCCCTACCTTGAACACTGAAGCTTTCTTT
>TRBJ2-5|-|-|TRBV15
CATSSSVQETQYF
TGTGCCACCAGCAGTAGCGTTCAAGAGACCCAGTACTTC
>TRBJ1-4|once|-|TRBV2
CASSEMGRLVEKLFF
TGTGCCAGCAGTGAGATGGGGCGACTGGTAGAAAAACTGTTTTTT
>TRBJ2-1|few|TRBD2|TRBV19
CASSGPGLAGVDEQFF
TGTGCCAGTAGTGGACCGGGACTAGCGGGAGTGGATGAGCAGTTCTTC
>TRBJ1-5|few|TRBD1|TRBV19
CASSMGQGGNQPQHF
TGTGCCAGTAGTATGGGACAGGGCGGCAATCAGCCCCAGCATTTT
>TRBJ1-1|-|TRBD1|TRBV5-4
CASSLRQGATEAFF
TGTGCCAGCAGCTTGAGACAGGGAGCCACTGAAGCTTTCTTT